This T cell receptor beta chain stems from a study of tumor-infiltrating lymphocytes in oesophageal squamous cell carcinoma. The CDR3 loop spans 15 amino acids. J lost 8 bases, V lost 7 bases, and 11 bases had no gene match. This clonotype appeared a single time. MiXCR, run by TCRdb on the PCR reads, gives a single entry per CDR3 protein. The sample holds around 19,000 distinct CDR3 sequences, roughly 40% seen once. This TCR derives from a female donor with esophageal squamous cell carcinoma. V usage is TRBV12-3 or TRBV12-4 and J usage is TRBJ2-1; 10 bases are shared with TRBD2. The sequencing input was normal esophageal tissue next to the tumor. The chain's CDR3 is CASTLGGAGGDEQFF. The CDR3 nucleotides read TGTGCCAGCACCCTTGGCGGAGCGGGAGGGGATGAGCAGTTCTTC.